The source of this T cell receptor (beta chain) is a study of T cell changes during pregnancy in multiple sclerosis. Assay: immunoSEQ multiplex PCR; the TCRdb copy retains only in-frame clones and omits some. The repertoire holds about 42,000 clones, with about 85% as singletons. The trim removed 10 bases at V and 12 bases at J, leaving 18 bases unmatched. Germline CDR1 KGHSH, CDR2 LQKENI. The CDR3 has 13 amino acids. This sequence was found in a female donor with multiple sclerosis, enrolled in a pregnancy study. V is TRBV18 and J is TRBJ2-7; the match to TRBD2 covers 7 bases. Sequences were derived from CD4+ T cells from peripheral blood mononuclear cells, sampled after pregnancy. The CDR3 region has the DNA TGTGCCAACACGGTCGAGGGAGGGGCCCGCCTGTACTTC. Its translation: CANTVEGGARLYF.